This T cell receptor (beta chain) was found in a study of cytomegalovirus exposure and HLA in healthy donors. General study points: Association with HLA alleles at 0.05 false discovery rate was found for 15,000 to 20,000 TCR beta sequences in a later analysis.

PCR employed 60 Vbeta and 13 Jbeta primers. Assay: immunoSEQ multiplex PCR; the TCRdb copy retains only in-frame clones and omits some. The sample shows around 150,000 clones, roughly 80% of them seen only once. This CDR3 spans 12 amino acids. V lost 2 bases to trimming and J lost 8 bases, with 6 bases between them. CDR1 is SEHNR and CDR2 is FQNEAQ in the germline V gene (reference sequence). For this clone: Its antigen is as yet unknown.

This chain uses TRBV7-9 with TRBJ1-4; D unclear. Sequenced input: PBMCs. The origin of this receptor is a woman aged 25 to 39 in good health and CMV-seronegative. The CDR3 bases are TGTGCCAGCAGCTTATCGAGCGAAAAACTGTTTTTT. Translated: CASSLSSEKLFF.